Included here is one T cell receptor beta chain sequence, with context. Measured with immunoSEQ multiplex PCR; TCRdb has only the in-frame clones, and not every one. Counted here are 74,000 or so clones, approximately 93% occurring once; the ten biggest clones make up around 0.38%. The data derive from a study of technical replicates of blood from several donors. CDR1 and CDR2 (germline): SGHVS, FQNEAQ. Trimming stripped 6 bases from V and 6 bases from J, with 17 bases between. CDR3 length equals 15 residues. This sequence was found in a human donor in good health. Material for sequencing was T cells isolated from PBMCs. The rearrangement joins TRBV7-8 to TRBJ1-4; the D is unclear. CDR3 loop: CASRSSRTDYEKLFF. The CDR3 DNA follows: TGTGCCAGCAGATCTAGTAGAACTGACTATGAAAAACTGTTTTTT.